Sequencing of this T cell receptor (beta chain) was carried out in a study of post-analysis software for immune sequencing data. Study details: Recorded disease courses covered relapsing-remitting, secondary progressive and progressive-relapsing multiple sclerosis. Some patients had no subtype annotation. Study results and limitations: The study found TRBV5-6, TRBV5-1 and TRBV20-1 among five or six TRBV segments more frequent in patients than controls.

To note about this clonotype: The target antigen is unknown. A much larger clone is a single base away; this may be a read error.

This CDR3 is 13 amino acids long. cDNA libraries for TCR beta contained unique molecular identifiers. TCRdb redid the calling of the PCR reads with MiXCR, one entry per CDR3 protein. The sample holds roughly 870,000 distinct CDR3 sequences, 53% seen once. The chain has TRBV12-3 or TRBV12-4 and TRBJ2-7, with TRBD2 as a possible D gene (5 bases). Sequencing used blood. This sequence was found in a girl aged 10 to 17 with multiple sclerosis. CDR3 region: CASGFRAGYEQYF. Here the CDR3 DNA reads TGTGCCAGCGGTTTCCGGGCGGGCTACGAGCAGTACTTC.